This T cell receptor (beta chain) was identified during a study of cytomegalovirus exposure and HLA in healthy donors (dated by TCRdb to about 2017). The study in broad terms: An earlier analysis of several hundred of the donors reported approximately 280 Gb of sequence data and 90 million to 120 million unique TCR beta sequences obtained from about 200 million T cells. Both class I and class II loci were covered by HLA typing, at four-digit resolution. All discovery cohort repertoires had been generated using a single sequencing platform. Because of strong linkage in the cohort, roughly five DR-DQ haplotypes were treated as single units for association and clustering. Of the approximately 400 genotyped donors, roughly 85% fell in the genetic ancestry cluster associated with self-reported Caucasian donors. The study aimed to test whether signatures of past pathogen exposure could be identified by cataloging public T cell receptors. A separate validation cohort of over 95 different subjects was used in addition to the roughly 620-subject first cohort. In a later genetic analysis, genome-wide SNP genotypes for 398 of the 666 donors were used, and that subset was treated as a discovery cohort. To predict cytomegalovirus infection status, the study combined high-throughput TCR immunosequencing, statistical association of individual TCRs with disease status, and machine learning. About 310 gigabases of sequencing data and some 85 million unique TCR sequences were included in an early release covering several hundred HLA-typed donors. Using immunosequencing, the study profiled T cell repertoires from fewer than 700 subjects and related those repertoires to cytomegalovirus serostatus. Rather than using new phenotypic data, the later analysis identified candidate immune exposures from TCR beta sequences and from how often those sequences occurred across donors. A later analysis re-analyzed previously published TCR beta repertoires from 550 to 700 donors and added high-resolution HLA genotyping to study TCR occurrence patterns. In an earlier analysis of roughly 600 of the donors, high-throughput TCR beta sequencing was used to judge whether each TCR beta V gene segment behaved as functional or pseudogenic. Donor age, sex, ethnicity and CMV serostatus were compiled together with the repertoire data. Among some 400 genotyped donors of the cohort, an average of roughly 230,000 unique TCR beta nucleotide sequences was sequenced per donor, of which roughly 17% were non-productive. The number of typed donors differed by locus: roughly 629-640 for A, B, C, DRB1 and DQB1; 522 for DQA1; roughly 600 for DPA1; and around 490 for DPB1.

The cohort consisted of 666 healthy bone marrow donors. At the time of sampling, every cohort member was nominally healthy, though immune exposures that went unrecorded were likely present. The donor was CMV seronegative and belonged to the group of over 300 seronegative cohort members. A peripheral blood sample was collected from each donor, and TCR beta sequencing was performed on peripheral blood mononuclear cells. The Qiagen DNeasy Blood Extraction Kit was used to extract genomic DNA from the blood cell samples. This clone was observed a few times. The antigen it binds to is not known. No much larger clone is present one base from it, and per-base qualities are unavailable. Reading the germline V gene gives CDR1 SQVTM and CDR2 ANQGSEA. Measured from the cysteine to the phenylalanine, the CDR3 is 13 residues long. Only the CDR3 region is kept as DNA, spanning 39 bases read in frame from base 1. V is clipped by 3 bases and J by 4 bases, and the sequence between their germline boundaries is 12 bases long.

What the study reported, not specific to this receptor: An earlier analysis of approximately 590 of the donors showed that most TCR beta V segments appeared in productive rearrangements either about 90% or about 30% of the time, which broadly matched IMGT annotations. Correlated functional status among segregating V segments might be attributable to linkage disequilibrium, but an unknown experimental factor could not be ruled out. In the study, 164 TCR beta chains were listed as associated with cytomegalovirus. The 87-base-pair reads could not distinguish some IMGT-functional V segments, including TRBV6-2 and TRBV6-3, so those segments were excluded. Strong co-occurrence of HLA alleles, especially DR and DQ, made assigning TCR associations to individual alleles difficult. In a later analysis, the rate of TCR association differed among HLA loci, with DRB1 alleles having the most associated TCRs and HLA-C alleles having the fewest. Because counts were too low, about 18 rarely observed V segments, including chromosome 9 orphons, were excluded from the earlier analysis of some 540 of the donors. Compared with equally common non-associated chains, HLA-associated TCR beta chains in a later analysis were more clonally expanded and had lower generation probabilities. In a later analysis, 16,951 TCR beta sequences were associated with specific HLA alleles at a false discovery rate of 0.05. The classifier was reported to diagnose cytomegalovirus status with high specificity and sensitivity in both the original cohort and the validation cohort. A later genetic analysis reported fewer N-insertions in productive TCRs among donors in an Asian-associated ancestry cluster than the roughly 690-donor mean. HLA typing was unavailable for some donors at each locus, so association tests used only the typed subset. Sequencing depth was assumed to be roughly uniform across donors in the presence/absence analyses, though that assumption may not hold. The only immune exposure information available for the cohort was CMV serostatus. V-gene and J-gene trimming of TCR beta chains was associated with a missense DCLRE1C variant in a later genetic analysis, and the association was replicated in an independent cohort. Several of the top co-occurrence clusters appeared to be linked to parvovirus B19, influenza, CMV and Epstein-Barr virus, according to a later analysis. Only TCR beta chains were sequenced in this cohort, and the absence of alpha or paired-chain data limited detectable features. In a later analysis, most CMV-associated TCR beta chains were found to appear HLA-restricted, with HLA associations seemingly driven largely by CMV exposure. A further reported finding was that TCR beta sequences accurately predicted the HLA-A and HLA-B alleles for most subjects in the first cohort. The authors suggested that the approach could potentially be generalized to other disease states and immunological phenotypes. The sequencing pipeline was judged likely to have produced a cluster of highly shared sequence variants as a technical artifact. Three of the identified cytomegalovirus-associated TCR beta chains were confirmed in vitro to be specific for cytomegalovirus antigens. Most TCR sequences were observed very rarely across donors, whereas some public TCRs were present in many individuals.

Preparation of the library involved the immunoSEQ multiplex PCR assay. For the multiplex PCR, a mixture combining 60 forward primers for TCR Vbeta segments and 13 reverse primers for TCR Jbeta segments was used. The CDR3 region of rearranged TCR beta genes was amplified from genomic DNA by a multiplex PCR assay. Amplified TCR beta libraries were sequenced as 87-base-pair reads on the Illumina HiSeq System. In the original analysis: A later analysis tallied approximately 87 million unique TCR beta chains across the 550 to 850 repertoires, and some 12 million of those chains were shared by two or more donors. To remove PCR and sequencing errors, raw reads were error-corrected and collapsed into unique sequences using a nearest-neighbor algorithm that merged closely related sequences. To assign V, D and J gene segments, CDR3 sequences were aligned to IMGT reference sequences. For a sequence to be retained, a match of at least six nucleotides was required to both a V gene segment and a J gene segment. Rearrangements were classified as productive when the CDR3 lacked stop codons and remained in frame with V and J, and all other rearrangements were classified as non-productive. CDR3 was defined by IMGT convention, running from the second conserved V-encoded cysteine to the conserved J-encoded phenylalanine. The earlier analysis of 500 to 750 of the donors excluded any sequence lacking an unambiguous match to a single V gene segment. In an earlier analysis of several hundred of the donors, V segments were called functional above 56.7% productive rearrangements and were called segregating when the between-donor standard deviation exceeded 5%. A statistical classification framework was built for diagnosing cytomegalovirus status from the catalog of TCR beta chain sequences. V and J gene assignment, in a later analysis, came from comparing TCR nucleotide sequences with IMGT/GENE-DB human TR gene sequences. A later analysis assigned CDR3 sequences and most-parsimonious VDJ recombination scenarios with the TCRdist pipeline. In a later analysis, each TCR beta chain was defined by its CDR3 amino acid sequence together with its V-gene family, and reads without a unique V-gene family were excluded. In a later analysis, approximately 590 highly shared, low-generation-probability nucleotide sequences were removed to address suspected cross-contamination and a sequencing artifact. In a later analysis, a clonal expansion index for each public chain was calculated from normalized within-repertoire ranks of inferred template counts. Generation probabilities in a later analysis came from a VDJ recombination model fitted to out-of-frame rearrangements, and those results were checked against IGoR. In a later analysis, TCR-TCR, TCR-HLA and TCR-CMV co-occurrence was scored with hypergeometric tests, and a repertoire-size bias correction was applied to TCR pairs. A later analysis estimated false discovery rates by permuting HLA or CMV assignments 20 times. In a later analysis, co-occurring TCRs were grouped with DBSCAN, and TCRdist sequence similarity was added when clustering was performed within HLA-allele-positive subsets. Repertoires with fewer than 30,000 or more than 120,000 public chains were left out of co-occurrence clustering, as were about five repertoires with anomalous nucleotide sharing. TCRdb's version of the immuneACCESS table is confined to in-frame rearrangements and falls short of the full clone set. An unresolved V gene accounts for under half of the shortfall where checked; the remainder is of unknown origin. V and J calls and clone size are as listed in that table; D and trimming were resolved from the DNA. The sample table shows about 160,000 clones, and 65% to 85% are seen once. The top ten clones comprise 0.95% to 1.5% of the sample.

What was sequenced was PBMCs. The receptor was derived from a boy between 2 and 10 years old in good health and CMV-seronegative. The rearrangement combines TRBV29-1 with TRBJ1-2, with a weak D call of TRBD1 (5 bases match). The nucleotide sequence is given as TGCAGCGTTGAGGGTGCAGGGCCCTATGGCTACACCTTC. Its protein is CSVEGAGPYGYTF.